Listed below are T cell receptor beta chains from one sample, sequenced in a study of shared clonotypes between healthy human individuals. Sequencing was performed with immunoSEQ multiplex PCR; in TCRdb, only in-frame clones are kept and a portion is missing. The table has hundreds of thousands of clones, roughly 96% seen once; the top ten hold approximately 0.11%. Sequenced: naive CD8+ T cells sorted from blood. These receptors originate from a woman aged 25 to 45 in good health. CDR3s include the opening cysteine and the closing phenylalanine or tryptophan. Fields, in order: D gene, J gene, V gene, clone size, CDR3 protein, CDR3 DNA. A D gene is named only where the DNA matches it firmly. A clone size is listed for some rows: how often the clone was seen (once, few, many), or a class if it is expanded.

TRBD2,TRBJ2-1,TRBV4-2,-,CASSFAALAGGTGEQFF,TGTGCCAGCAGCTTCGCGGCTCTAGCGGGAGGAACCGGGGAGCAGTTCTTC
-,TRBJ1-2,TRBV13,-,CASSLGRFYGYTF,TGTGCCAGCAGCTTAGGACGGTTCTATGGCTACACCTTC
TRBD1,TRBJ1-1,TRBV13,-,CASSAGTGNTEAFF,TGTGCCAGCAGCGCCGGGACAGGGAACACTGAAGCTTTCTTT
-,TRBJ2-2,TRBV7-2,-,CASSAAGELFF,TGTGCCAGTTCAGCCGCCGGGGAGCTGTTTTTT
TRBD1,TRBJ1-6,TRBV4-1,-,CASSQDWKQGSKPLHF,TGCGCCAGCAGCCAAGATTGGAAACAGGGGAGCAAACCCCTCCACTTT
-,TRBJ2-4,TRBV2,once,CASSTDGATLAKNIQYF,TGTGCCAGCAGTACGGACGGAGCCACCCTAGCCAAAAACATTCAGTACTTC
-,TRBJ2-1,TRBV27,once,CASNGRESSYNEQFF,TGTGCCAGCAATGGCCGGGAGAGCTCCTACAATGAGCAGTTCTTC
-,TRBJ2-2,TRBV27,-,CASWNRDWTGELFF,TGTGCCAGCTGGAATAGGGATTGGACCGGGGAGCTGTTTTTT
TRBD1,TRBJ1-3,TRBV7-9,-,CASSSWTGGLSGNTIYF,TGTGCCAGCAGCTCCTGGACAGGGGGATTGTCGGGAAACACCATATATTTT
TRBD1,TRBJ1-2,TRBV27,-,CASSLEQGHYGYTF,TGTGCCAGCTCTTTGGAACAGGGGCACTATGGCTACACCTTC
TRBD2,TRBJ2-7,TRBV6-1,-,CASSEGLYLAGLYEQYF,TGTGCCAGCAGTGAAGGTCTGTACCTAGCGGGACTCTACGAGCAGTACTTC